Given below is one TCR beta chain in context. This CDR3 has 18 amino acids. Germline-derived CDR1 and CDR2 are SGHAT and FQNNGV. The trim removed 0 bases at V and 0 bases at J, leaving 7 bases unmatched. Samples of blood were obtained at baseline, on cycle 4 day 1, and on cycle 7 day 1. The data belong to a study of OX40 agonist ivuxolimab in advanced cancers. Data came from immunoSEQ multiplex PCR; TCRdb stores just in-frame clones and leaves some out. The sample has 80,000 or so clones, 90% to 95% seen once. The source was CD4+ or CD8+ T cells sorted from blood, collected in a trial of the OX40 agonist ivuxolimab. This clonotype was obtained from an adult with an advanced solid tumor such as melanoma, head and neck, liver or kidney cancer. The J gene is TRBJ2-2, the V gene TRBV11-2, with 7 bases identical to TRBD1. In DNA form, the CDR3 reads TGTGCCAGCAGCTTAGAAGGGACAGTACTCGCGAACACCGGGGAGCTGTTTTTT. It codes for CASSLEGTVLANTGELFF.